The 10 T cell receptor beta chains given below trace back to one sample, sequenced in a study of blood T cells in healthy people across ages. With a J-beta primer mix and a sample-barcoded 5' primer, a second PCR ran about 6 to 11 cycles. TCRdb independently ran MiXCR on the 5' RACE reads; one entry per CDR3 protein. The table has around 1,800,000 distinct CDR3 sequences, 35% to 50% seen once. The sequenced material came from blood. The source of these receptors is a human donor in good health.

This clonotype came up a few times. This rearrangement joins TRBV10-3 to TRBJ2-7, with D perhaps TRBD2 (6 bases). Trimming stripped 10 bases from V and 6 bases from J, with 13 bases between. Germline V gives CDR1 ENHRY, CDR2 SYGVKD. The CDR3 is 11 residues long. The CDR3 spells CATGDFGEQYF. In DNA, the CDR3 is TGTGCCACCGGGGACTTTGGCGAGCAGTACTTC.

This clonotype has a handful of counts. The chain combines TRBV10-3 with TRBJ1-5; D is undetermined. This CDR3 region has 13 residues. The V gene lost 2 bases and the J gene lost 7 bases, with 9 bases spanning the gap. Germline V gene data show CDR1 as ENHRY and CDR2 as SYGVKD. This chain's CDR3 is CAISEAGVQPQHF. The CDR3 DNA reads as TGTGCCATCAGTGAGGCAGGAGTGCAGCCCCAGCATTTT.

This clonotype has a single count. DNA for the CDR3: TGTGCCAGCAGCTTTGGACGACCGAACACCGGGGAGCTGTTTTTT. Protein: CASSFGRPNTGELFF. This chain connects TRBV7-2 to TRBJ2-2; D is unclear. Germline V CDR1 and CDR2: SGHTA, FQGNSA. V was cut by 3 bases and J by 0 bases, with 8 bases left in between. The CDR3 length is 15 residues.

The chain carries TRBV29-1 and TRBJ1-2; 7 bases agree with TRBD1. Germline loops: CDR1 SQVTM, CDR2 ANQGSEA. The CDR3 length is 18 residues. V trimming: 0 bases; J trimming: 3 bases; junction bases outside the gene matches: 16. For the CDR3, the DNA is TGCAGCGTTGAAGAAGAAGGACAGGCTACGTTGGAGGACTATGGCTACACCTTC. It yields the protein CSVEEEGQATLEDYGYTF.

A few counts support this clonotype. This chain joins TRBV9 and TRBJ2-2, with D perhaps matching TRBD1 (8 bases). The CDR3 is made up of 15 amino acids. V was pared by 2 bases and J by 7 bases, with 15 bases between. CDR1 is SGDLS, CDR2 YYNGEE, per germline. CDR3 amino acids: CASSVLQGGSGELFF. CDR3 coding DNA: TGTGCCAGCAGCGTCCTACAGGGGGGGAGCGGGGAGCTGTTTTTT. Full variable domain (remainder filled in from reference TRBV9 and TRBJ2-2): DSGVTQTPKHLITATGQRVTLRCSPRSGDLSVYWYQQSLDQGLQFLIQYYNGEERAKGNILERFSAQQFPDLHSELNLSSLELGDSALYFCASSVLQGGSGELFFGEGSRLTVL.

CDR3 amino acids: CASSWKGDTQYF. CDR3 sequence (DNA): TGTGCCAGCAGCTGGAAGGGGGATACGCAGTATTTT. The chain couples TRBV7-9 to TRBJ2-3; D might be TRBD1 (5 bases). Trimming shortened V by 4 bases and J by 6 bases, and 8 bases separated the two germline ends. There are 12 residues in the CDR3. CDR1 and CDR2 from the germline V gene are SEHNR and FQNEAQ (reference sequence).

This clonotype was recorded a few times. The chain uses TRBV12-3 or TRBV12-4 and TRBJ1-6, with unresolved D. V lost 6 bases and J lost 12, with 27 bases in between. This CDR3 has 17 residues. The DNA of the CDR3 is TGTGCCAGCAGCCCTCCGACGAAGGTACTCGGGGAGAAACCCCTCCACTTT. Its translation is CASSPPTKVLGEKPLHF.

CDR3 sequence: CASSQVNRGGTEAFF. The CDR3 DNA reads TGTGCCAGCAGCCAAGTCAACAGGGGGGGCACTGAAGCTTTCTTT. J is TRBJ1-1 and V is TRBV4-2, with 8 bases that match TRBD1. The germline V gene has CDR1 LGHNA and CDR2 YNFKEQ. The CDR3 spans 15 residues. V lost 1 base to trimming and J lost 4 bases; unmatched junction nucleotides: 5.

This clonotype was recorded a few times. The chain employs TRBV7-9 and TRBJ2-1, with D possibly being TRBD1 (6 bases). Trimming took 5 bases from V and 1 from J, leaving 15 bases between them. The CDR3 has 16 amino acids. Germline-derived CDR1 and CDR2 are SEHNR and FQNEAQ (reference sequence). The CDR3 spells CASSPAKGESYNEQFF. The DNA of the CDR3 is TGTGCCAGCAGCCCAGCCAAGGGGGAATCCTACAATGAGCAGTTCTTC.

This chain uses TRBV7-2 with TRBJ2-6, with D possibly being TRBD1 (6 bases). Deletions cut 9 bases from V and 2 bases from J, with 14 bases between. The length of the CDR3 is 15 residues. From germline, CDR1 is SGHTA and CDR2 FQGNSA. CDR3 nucleotide sequence: TGTGCCAGTATACAAGGGGGTACTGGGGCCAACGTCCTGACTTTC. It encodes CASIQGGTGANVLTF.